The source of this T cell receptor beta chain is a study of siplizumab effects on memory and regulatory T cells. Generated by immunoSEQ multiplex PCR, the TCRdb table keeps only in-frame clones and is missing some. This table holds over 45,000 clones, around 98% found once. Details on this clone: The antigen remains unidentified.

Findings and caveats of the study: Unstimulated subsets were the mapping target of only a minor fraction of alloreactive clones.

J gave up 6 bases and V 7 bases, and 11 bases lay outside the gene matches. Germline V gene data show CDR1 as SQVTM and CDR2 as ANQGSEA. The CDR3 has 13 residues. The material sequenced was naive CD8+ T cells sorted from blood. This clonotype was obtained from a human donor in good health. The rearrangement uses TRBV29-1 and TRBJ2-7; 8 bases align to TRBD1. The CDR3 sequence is CSATPGQAGEQYF. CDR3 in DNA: TGCAGCGCCACTCCGGGACAGGCTGGCGAGCAGTACTTC.